The T cell receptor (beta chain) under discussion was sequenced for a study of cytomegalovirus exposure and HLA in healthy donors. V shed 2 bases and J shed 2 bases, with 9 bases lying between them. Germline CDR1 and CDR2: MDHEN and SYDVKM. This CDR3 comprises 14 residues. Overall study results and limits: Apart from CMV serostatus, no immune exposure information was available. Across donors, most TCRs were seen rarely, yet some public ones were widespread. In a later analysis, CMV-associated beta chains were mostly HLA-associated, it appeared. Most of the TCR beta V segments (in an earlier analysis) were productive either about 87% or about 30% of the time.

Primers included in the PCR were 60 Vbeta and 13 Jbeta primers. The table came from immunoSEQ multiplex PCR; TCRdb's copy has only in-frame clones and leaves some out. The data show approximately 130,000 clones, 81% seen once. Comment on this clone: Its antigen is as yet unknown.

This TCR derives from a man aged 18-30 years in good health and CMV-seronegative. Sequenced input: PBMCs. The rearrangement uses TRBV28 and TRBJ1-2, with D perhaps TRBD1 (5 bases). DNA for the CDR3: TGTGCCAGCAGTTTAGGGTCAGGGAACTATGGCTACACCTTC. It is translated as CASSLGSGNYGYTF.